Reported below is one T cell receptor (beta chain). What it binds is not known. TCRdb itself ran the 5' RACE reads through MiXCR, one entry per CDR3 protein. The sample yields over 150,000 distinct CDR3 sequences, 15% to 20% seen once. V was clipped by 1 base and J by 1 base, with 9 bases between them. The CDR3 has 15 residues. Germline lookup yields CDR1 SGHTA and CDR2 FQGNSA. The data were obtained in a study of T-cell memory formation after mild COVID-19. Study background: Largely donor-specific sequence clusters came from a couple of donors.

Regarding the study as a whole: Memory sampled before infection contained some responding clones, suggesting cross-reactive memory joined. Second-wave clones peaking on day 37 lacked confirmed SARS-CoV-2 specificity.

The V gene is TRBV7-2, the J gene TRBJ2-3; D is ambiguous. The sequencing sample was made of PBMCs or a T cell subset sorted from them (not recorded which). The TCR originated in a man in his late teens or twenties who had mild COVID-19 (a few samples of this study predate the infection). Cell type and time point are not known. CDR3 region: CASSLGRLGTDTQYF. In DNA form, the CDR3 reads TGTGCCAGCAGCTTAGGTAGACTGGGCACAGATACGCAGTATTTT. Full variable domain (rest looked up from reference TRBV7-2 and TRBJ2-3): GAGVSQSPSNKVTEKGKDVELRCDPISGHTALYWYRQSLGQGLEFLIYFQGNSAPDKSGLPSDRFSAERTGGSVSTLTIQRTQQEDSAVYLCASSLGRLGTDTQYFGPGTRLTVL.